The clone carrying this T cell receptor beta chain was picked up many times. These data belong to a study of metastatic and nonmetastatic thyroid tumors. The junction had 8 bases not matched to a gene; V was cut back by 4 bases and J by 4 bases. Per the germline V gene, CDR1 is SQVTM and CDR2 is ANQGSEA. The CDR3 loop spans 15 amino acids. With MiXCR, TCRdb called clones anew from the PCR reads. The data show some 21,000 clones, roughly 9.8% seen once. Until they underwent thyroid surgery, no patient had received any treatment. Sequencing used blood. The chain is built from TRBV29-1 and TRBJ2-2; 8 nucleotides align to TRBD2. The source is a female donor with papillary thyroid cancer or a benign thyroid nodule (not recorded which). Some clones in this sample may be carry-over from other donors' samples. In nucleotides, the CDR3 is TGCAGCGTTGGTACGACCGGGACTAGCACCGGGGAGCTGTTTTTT. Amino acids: CSVGTTGTSTGELFF.